One TCR beta chain is described in this entry. This entry belongs to a study of blood T cell repertoires in COVID-19. In the study overall: Samples of COVID-19 (acute and convalescent) were obtained from the United States, Italy and Spain. T cells, B-cell-depleted T cells, or PBMCs provided the cDNA or gDNA that served as material.

How the authors handled the data: Amplified reference gene primers provided the basis for estimating nucleated cell counts. Measured with immunoSEQ multiplex PCR; TCRdb has only the in-frame clones, and not every one. V, J and clone size reflect that table, while D and trimming were determined from the DNA. The sample has 60,000 to 80,000 clones; 75% to 85% are singletons. Germline values: CDR1 LGHNA, CDR2 YNFKEQ. The ends lost 1 base at V and 10 bases at J; junction bases unmatched: 6. The CDR3 has 15 amino acids. V usage is TRBV4-2 and J usage is TRBJ2-1, with 11 positions matching TRBD2. The sequenced sample consisted of peripheral blood. This TCR came from a man aged 50-59 years with acute or convalescent COVID-19. The CDR3 sequence is CASSQVDASGGEQFF. Here the CDR3 DNA reads TGTGCCAGCAGCCAAGTGGACGCTAGCGGGGGGGAGCAGTTCTTC.